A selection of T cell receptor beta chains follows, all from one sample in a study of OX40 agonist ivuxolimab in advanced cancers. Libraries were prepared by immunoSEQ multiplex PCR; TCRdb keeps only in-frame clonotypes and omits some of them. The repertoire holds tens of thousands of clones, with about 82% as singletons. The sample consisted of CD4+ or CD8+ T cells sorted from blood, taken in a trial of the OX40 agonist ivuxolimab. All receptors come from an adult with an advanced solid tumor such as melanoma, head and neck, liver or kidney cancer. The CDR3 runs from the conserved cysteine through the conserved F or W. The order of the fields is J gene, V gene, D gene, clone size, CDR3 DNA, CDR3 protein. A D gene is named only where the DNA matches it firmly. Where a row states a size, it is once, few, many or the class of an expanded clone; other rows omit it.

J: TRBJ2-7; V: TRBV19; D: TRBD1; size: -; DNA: TGTGCCAGTAGTAAGGACAGGGTCTACGAGCAGTACTTC; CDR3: CASSKDRVYEQYF
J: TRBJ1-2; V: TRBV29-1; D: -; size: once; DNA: TGCAGCGTTTCGGAGGGGAGATATGGCTACACCTTC; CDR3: CSVSEGRYGYTF
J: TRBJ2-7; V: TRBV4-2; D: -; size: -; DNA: TGTGCCAGCAGCCAAGATAGGAGGGTCTACGAGCAGTACTTC; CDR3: CASSQDRRVYEQYF
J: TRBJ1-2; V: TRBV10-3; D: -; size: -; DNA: TGTGCCATCAAGACAGAGGGTTATGGCTACACCTTC; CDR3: CAIKTEGYGYTF
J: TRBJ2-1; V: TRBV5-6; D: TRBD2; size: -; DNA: TGTGCCAGCAGCTCCGGGCTAGCGGAGTACAATGAGCAGTTCTTC; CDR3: CASSSGLAEYNEQFF
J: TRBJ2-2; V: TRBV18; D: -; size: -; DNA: TGTGCCAGCTCACGCGGGGAGCTGTTTTTT; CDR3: CASSRGELFF
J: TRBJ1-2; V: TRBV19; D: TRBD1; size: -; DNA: TGTGCCAGTAGTAGGACAGGGGCGGAGGTTTTCCCTGGCTACACCTTC; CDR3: CASSRTGAEVFPGYTF
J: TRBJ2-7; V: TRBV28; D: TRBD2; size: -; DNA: TGTGCCAGCAGTCCGGGACTAGCGAGGACCTACGAGCAGTACTTC; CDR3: CASSPGLARTYEQYF
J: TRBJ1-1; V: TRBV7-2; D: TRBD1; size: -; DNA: TGTGCCAGCAGCTTAATGACAGGGTCGTACACTGAAGCTTTCTTT; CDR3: CASSLMTGSYTEAFF
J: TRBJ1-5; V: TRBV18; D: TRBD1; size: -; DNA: TGTGCCAGCTCACTCTGGGACAGTCCCAATCAGCCCCAGCATTTT; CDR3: CASSLWDSPNQPQHF
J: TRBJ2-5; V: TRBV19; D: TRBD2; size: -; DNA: TGTGCCAGTAGTAACCTAGCGGAGCAAGAGACCCAGTACTTC; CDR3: CASSNLAEQETQYF
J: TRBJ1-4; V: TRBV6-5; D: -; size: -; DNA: TGTGCCAGCAGTTACTCGGGGGCTAGTAACGAAAAACTGTTTTTT; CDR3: CASSYSGASNEKLFF
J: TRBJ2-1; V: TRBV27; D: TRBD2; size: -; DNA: TGTGCCAGCAAGGGGAGTGGGACTAGCGGGTACGATGAGCAGTTCTTC; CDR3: CASKGSGTSGYDEQFF
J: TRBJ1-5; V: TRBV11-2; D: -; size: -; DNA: TGTGCCAGCAGCTTAGAGGAGAGGGCTCACCAGCCCCAGCATTTT; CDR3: CASSLEERAHQPQHF
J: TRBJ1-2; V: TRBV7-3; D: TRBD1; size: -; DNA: TGTGCCAGCAGCTTAACCGGGACAGGGGGCGGTGGCTACACCTTC; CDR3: CASSLTGTGGGGYTF
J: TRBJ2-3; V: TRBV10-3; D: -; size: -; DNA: TGTGCCATCAGTCAAGACAGCACAGATACGCAGTATTTT; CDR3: CAISQDSTDTQYF
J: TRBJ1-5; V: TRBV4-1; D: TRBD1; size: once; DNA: TGCGCCAGCAGCCAAGTGGTCAACAGGGGGCGCAATCAGCCCCAGCATTTT; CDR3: CASSQVVNRGRNQPQHF
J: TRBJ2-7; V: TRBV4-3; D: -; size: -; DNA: TGCGCCAGCAGCCCTCAACCCGCAAACGTTCGCTCCTACGAGCAGTACTTC; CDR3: CASSPQPANVRSYEQYF